This paragraph covers one T cell receptor (beta chain) sequence. Its antigen is not known. The sample belongs to a study of T cell responses to AZD1222 COVID-19 vaccine. Clones were read by immunoSEQ multiplex PCR, and TCRdb kept only the in-frame ones, dropping some. The sample has about 130,000 clones, about 87% seen once. Overall study results and limits: Among those given AZD1222, only five to seven were seropositive at baseline.

V lost 5 bases and J 1 base, leaving 14 bases between the germline ends. The CDR3 consists of 15 residues. CDR1 and CDR2 from the germline V gene are MGHRA and YSYEKL. The TCR comes from an adult in good health. The chain uses TRBV4-1 and TRBJ1-1, with D tentatively TRBD1 (6 bases). The specimen was peripheral blood, collected on day 0 of AZD1222 vaccination. The CDR3 reads CASSYRQATNTEAFF. For the CDR3, the DNA is TGCGCCAGCAGCTACCGACAGGCGACGAACACTGAAGCTTTCTTT.